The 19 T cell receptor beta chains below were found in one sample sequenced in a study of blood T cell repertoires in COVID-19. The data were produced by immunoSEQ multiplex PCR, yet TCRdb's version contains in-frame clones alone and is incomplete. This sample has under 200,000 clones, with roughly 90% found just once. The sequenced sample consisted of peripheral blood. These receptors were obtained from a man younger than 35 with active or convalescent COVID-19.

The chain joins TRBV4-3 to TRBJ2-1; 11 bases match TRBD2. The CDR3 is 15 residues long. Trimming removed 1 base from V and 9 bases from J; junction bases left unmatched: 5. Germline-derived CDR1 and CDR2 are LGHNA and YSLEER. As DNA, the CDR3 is TGCGCCAGCAGCCAAGTCCTAGCGGGAGGTACTGAGCAGTTCTTC. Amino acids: CASSQVLAGGTEQFF.

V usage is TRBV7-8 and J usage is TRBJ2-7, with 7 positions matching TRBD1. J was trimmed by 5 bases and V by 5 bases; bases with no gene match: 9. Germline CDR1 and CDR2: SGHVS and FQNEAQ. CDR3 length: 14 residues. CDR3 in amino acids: CASSRTGVTHEQYF. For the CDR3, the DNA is TGTGCCAGCAGCCGAACAGGGGTCACCCACGAGCAGTACTTC.

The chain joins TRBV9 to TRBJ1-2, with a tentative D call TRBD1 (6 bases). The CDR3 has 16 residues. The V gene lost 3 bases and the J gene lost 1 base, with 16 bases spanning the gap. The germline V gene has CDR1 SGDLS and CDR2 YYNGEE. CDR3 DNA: TGTGCCAGCAGCGCTGGCCCGGGACAAGTTAACTATGGCTACACCTTC. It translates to CASSAGPGQVNYGYTF.

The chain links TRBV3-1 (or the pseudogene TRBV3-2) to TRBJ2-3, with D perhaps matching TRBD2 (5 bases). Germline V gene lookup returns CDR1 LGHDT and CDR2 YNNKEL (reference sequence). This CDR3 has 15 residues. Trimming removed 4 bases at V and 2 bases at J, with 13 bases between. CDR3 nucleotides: TGTGCCAGCAGCCCCCAACTAGGATACACAGATACGCAGTATTTT. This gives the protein CASSPQLGYTDTQYF.

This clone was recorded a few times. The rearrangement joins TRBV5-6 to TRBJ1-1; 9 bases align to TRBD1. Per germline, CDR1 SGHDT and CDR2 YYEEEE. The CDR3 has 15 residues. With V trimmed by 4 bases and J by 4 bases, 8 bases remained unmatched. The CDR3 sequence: CASSPGQGLGTEAFF. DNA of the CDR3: TGTGCCAGCAGCCCGGGACAGGGTCTGGGCACTGAAGCTTTCTTT.

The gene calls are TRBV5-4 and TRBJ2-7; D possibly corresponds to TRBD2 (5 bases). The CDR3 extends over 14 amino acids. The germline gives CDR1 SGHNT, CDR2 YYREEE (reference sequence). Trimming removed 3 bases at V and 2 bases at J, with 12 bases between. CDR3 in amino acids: CASSSGLEPYEQYF. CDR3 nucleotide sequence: TGTGCCAGCAGCTCCGGACTCGAACCCTACGAGCAGTACTTC.

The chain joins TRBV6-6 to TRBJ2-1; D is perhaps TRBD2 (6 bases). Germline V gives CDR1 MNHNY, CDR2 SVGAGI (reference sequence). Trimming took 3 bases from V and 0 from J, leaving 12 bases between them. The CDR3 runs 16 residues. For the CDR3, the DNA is TGTGCCAGCAGTTATGCTAGCGTGACCTCCTACAATGAGCAGTTCTTC. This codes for CASSYASVTSYNEQFF.

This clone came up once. CDR3 amino acids: CASSGTGDQPQHF. CDR3 bases: TGTGCCAGCTCCGGGACAGGGGACCAGCCCCAGCATTTT. The J gene is TRBJ1-5, the V gene TRBV19; 10 bases fit TRBD1. The CDR3 covers 13 residues. Unmatched junction bases numbered 6, after V lost 9 bases and J lost 7 bases. CDR1 is LNHDA, CDR2 SQIVND, per germline (reference sequence).

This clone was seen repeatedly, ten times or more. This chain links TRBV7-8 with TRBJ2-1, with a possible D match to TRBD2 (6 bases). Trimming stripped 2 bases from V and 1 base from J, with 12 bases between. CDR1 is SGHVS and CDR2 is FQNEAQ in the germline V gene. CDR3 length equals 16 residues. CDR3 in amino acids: CASSLIPGASYNEQFF. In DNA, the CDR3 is TGTGCCAGCAGCTTAATTCCGGGAGCGTCCTACAATGAGCAGTTCTTC.

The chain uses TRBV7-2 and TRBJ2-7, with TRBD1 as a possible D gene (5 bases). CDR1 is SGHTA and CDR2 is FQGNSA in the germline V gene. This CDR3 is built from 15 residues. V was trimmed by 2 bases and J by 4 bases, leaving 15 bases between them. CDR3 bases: TGTGCCAGCAGCTTACGGGCAGGGCGTGTGTACGAGCAGTACTTC. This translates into CASSLRAGRVYEQYF.

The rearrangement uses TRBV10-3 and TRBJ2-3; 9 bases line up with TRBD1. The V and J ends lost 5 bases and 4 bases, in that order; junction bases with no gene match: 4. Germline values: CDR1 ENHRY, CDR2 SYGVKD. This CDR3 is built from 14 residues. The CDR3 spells CAISNRGQADTQYF. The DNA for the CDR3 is TGTGCCATCAGTAACAGGGGGCAGGCAGATACGCAGTATTTT.

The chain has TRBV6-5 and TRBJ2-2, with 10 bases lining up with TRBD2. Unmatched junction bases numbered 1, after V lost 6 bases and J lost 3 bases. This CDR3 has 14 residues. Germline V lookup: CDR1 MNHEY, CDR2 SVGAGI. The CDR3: CASSLAGDTGELFF. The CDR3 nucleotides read TGTGCCAGCAGCCTAGCGGGGGACACCGGGGAGCTGTTTTTT.

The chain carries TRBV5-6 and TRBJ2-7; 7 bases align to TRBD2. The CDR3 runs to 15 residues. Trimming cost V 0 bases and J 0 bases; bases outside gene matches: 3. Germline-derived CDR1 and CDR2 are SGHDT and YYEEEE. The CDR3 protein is CASSLAGGSSYEQYF. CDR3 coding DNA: TGTGCCAGCAGCTTGGCCGGGGGGAGCTCCTACGAGCAGTACTTC.

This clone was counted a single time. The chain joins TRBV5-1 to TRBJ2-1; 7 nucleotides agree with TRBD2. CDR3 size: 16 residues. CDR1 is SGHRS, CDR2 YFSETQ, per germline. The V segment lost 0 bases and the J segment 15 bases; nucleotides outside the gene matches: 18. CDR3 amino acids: CASSLGGGIMSIGWFF. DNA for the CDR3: TGCGCCAGCAGCTTGGGGGGAGGGATCATGAGTATCGGTTGGTTCTTC.

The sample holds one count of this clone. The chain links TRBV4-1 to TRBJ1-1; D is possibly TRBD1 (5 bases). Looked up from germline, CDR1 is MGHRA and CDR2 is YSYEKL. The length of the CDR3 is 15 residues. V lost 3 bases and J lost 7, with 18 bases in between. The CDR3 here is CASSHPGKGQIEAFF. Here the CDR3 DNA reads TGCGCCAGCAGCCACCCAGGGAAGGGGCAAATTGAAGCTTTCTTT.

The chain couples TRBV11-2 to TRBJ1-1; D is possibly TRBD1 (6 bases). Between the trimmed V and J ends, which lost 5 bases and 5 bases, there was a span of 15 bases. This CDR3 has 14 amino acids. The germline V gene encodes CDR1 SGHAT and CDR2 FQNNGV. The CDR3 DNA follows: TGTGCCAGCAGCATACAACAGGGATATACTGAAGCTTTCTTT. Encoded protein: CASSIQQGYTEAFF.

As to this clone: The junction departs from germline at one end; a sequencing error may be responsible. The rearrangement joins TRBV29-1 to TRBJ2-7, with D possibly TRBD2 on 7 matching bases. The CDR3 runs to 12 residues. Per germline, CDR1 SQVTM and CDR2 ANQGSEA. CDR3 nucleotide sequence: TGCAGCGTGGAAGGGGGGGTCTACGAGCAGTACTTC. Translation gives CSVEGGVYEQYF.

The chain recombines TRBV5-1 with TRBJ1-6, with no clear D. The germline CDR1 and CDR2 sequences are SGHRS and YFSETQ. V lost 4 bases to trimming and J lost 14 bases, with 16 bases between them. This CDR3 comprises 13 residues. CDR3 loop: CASSSEVSATLHF. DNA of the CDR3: TGCGCCAGCAGCAGCGAGGTTTCAGCAACCCTCCACTTT.

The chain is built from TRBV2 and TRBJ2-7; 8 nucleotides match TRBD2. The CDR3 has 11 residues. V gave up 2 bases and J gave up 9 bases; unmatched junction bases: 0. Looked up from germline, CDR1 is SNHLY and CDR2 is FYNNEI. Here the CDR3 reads CASSERGGQYF. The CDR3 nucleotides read TGTGCCAGCAGTGAACGGGGGGGGCAGTACTTC.